The T cell receptor beta chain under discussion was sequenced for a study of T cell changes during pregnancy in multiple sclerosis. The CDR3 is 14 amino acids. Trimming took 7 bases from V and 5 from J, leaving 20 bases between them. Looked up from germline, CDR1 is SQVTM and CDR2 is ANQGSEA. Generated by immunoSEQ multiplex PCR, the TCRdb table keeps only in-frame clones and is missing some. The repertoire holds 70,000 to 80,000 clones, with around 94% as singletons. The source is a female donor with multiple sclerosis, enrolled in a pregnancy study. The starting material was peripheral blood, obtained in the third trimester of pregnancy. V is TRBV29-1 and J is TRBJ2-5, with D possibly being TRBD1 (5 bases). CDR3 in DNA: TGCAGCGCCGTCCCCCCAACAGGTCGGGAGACCCAGTACTTC. Translated: CSAVPPTGRETQYF. Based on the CDR3 plus reference TRBV29-1 and TRBJ2-5, the full variable domain is SAVISQKPSRDICQRGTSLTIQCQVDSQVTMMFWYRQQPGQSLTLIATANQGSEATYESGFVIDKFPISRPNLTFSTLTVSNMSPEDSSIYLCSAVPPTGRETQYFGPGTRLLVL.